A single TCR beta chain is shown here with its context. Its antigen is undetermined. The table came from immunoSEQ multiplex PCR; TCRdb's copy has only in-frame clones and leaves some out. Of about 9,500 clones detected, 85% to 95% appear once; the ten largest clones hold approximately 9.7%. As for time point: approximately ten-day in vitro stimulation with candidate neoantigen peptide 3. TCR sequencing covered a few patients who responded to pembrolizumab. The data derive from a study of PD-1 blockade in mismatch repair-deficient tumors. The V and J ends lost 2 bases and 4 bases respectively, with 18 bases between them. The length of the CDR3 is 17 residues. Germline lookup yields CDR1 SEHNR and CDR2 FQNEAQ (reference sequence).

The chain has TRBV7-9 and TRBJ2-1; no firm D call. The clonotype was recovered from an adult with mismatch repair-deficient cancer. This specimen consisted of cells cultured in vitro, obtained from a patient treated with pembrolizumab. Here the CDR3 reads CASSLWAELSSYNEQFF. The CDR3 DNA sequence: TGTGCCAGCAGCTTATGGGCTGAGCTCTCCTCTTACAATGAGCAGTTCTTC.